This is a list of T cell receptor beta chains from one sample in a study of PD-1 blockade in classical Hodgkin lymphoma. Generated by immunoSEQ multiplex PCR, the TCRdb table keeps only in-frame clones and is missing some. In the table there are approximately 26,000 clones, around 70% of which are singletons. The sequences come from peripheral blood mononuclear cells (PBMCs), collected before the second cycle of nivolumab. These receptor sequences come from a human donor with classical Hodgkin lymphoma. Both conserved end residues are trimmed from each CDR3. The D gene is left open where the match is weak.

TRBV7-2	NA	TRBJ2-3	ASGLNTDTQY
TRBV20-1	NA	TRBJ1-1	SATHGTEAF
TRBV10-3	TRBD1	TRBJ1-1	AISTGGEGVTEAF
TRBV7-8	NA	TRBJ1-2	ASSSGREFRANYGYT
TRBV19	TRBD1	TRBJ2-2	ASSIRGPPGELF
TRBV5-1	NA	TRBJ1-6	ASSGGVGPLH
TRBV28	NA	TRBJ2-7	ASSFGGLGTYEQY
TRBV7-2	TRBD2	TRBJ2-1	ASSSVGTSDYNEQF
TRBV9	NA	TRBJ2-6	ASSPRGSGANVLT
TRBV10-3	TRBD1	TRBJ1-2	AIKPEDRGYYGYT
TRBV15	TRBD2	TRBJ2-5	ATSREPLAGGGETQY
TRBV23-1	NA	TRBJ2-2	ASSPSNTGELF
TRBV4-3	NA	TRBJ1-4	ASSQDRSGGNEKLF
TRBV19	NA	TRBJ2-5	ASSIDYPPGEETQY
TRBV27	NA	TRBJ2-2	ASSLGGRWTGELF
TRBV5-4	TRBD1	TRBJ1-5	ASSKGGLGNQPQH
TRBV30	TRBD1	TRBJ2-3	AWSVRRQGADTQY
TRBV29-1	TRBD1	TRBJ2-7	SARDRENNEQY
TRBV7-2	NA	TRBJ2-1	ASSSDSGYGGF
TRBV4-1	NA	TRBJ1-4	ASSQDGGVVRLF
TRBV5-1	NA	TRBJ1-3	ASSLGTGLSGNTIY
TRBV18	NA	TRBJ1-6	ASSPLGRGDNSPLH
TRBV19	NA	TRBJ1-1	ASSMLGTEAF
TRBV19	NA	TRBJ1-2	ASSRNQGSKFYGYT
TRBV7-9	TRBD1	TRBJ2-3	ASTPAGQGAEDTQY
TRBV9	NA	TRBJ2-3	ASSLRGRRPNSTDTQY
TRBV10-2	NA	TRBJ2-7	ASSGLGKAYNYEQY
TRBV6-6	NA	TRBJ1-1	ASSYSSRSKNTEAF
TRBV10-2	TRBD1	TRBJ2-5	ASSTGGGETQY
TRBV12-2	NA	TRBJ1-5	ASRPGQGDQPQH
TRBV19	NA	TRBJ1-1	ASSPLDTQGLMRAF
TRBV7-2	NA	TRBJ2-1	ASSLRGGYYNEQF
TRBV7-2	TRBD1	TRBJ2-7	ASSPSPGQGKYEQY
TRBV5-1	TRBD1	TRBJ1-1	ASSPRDRNTEAF
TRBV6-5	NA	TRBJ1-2	ASRRTVNYGYT
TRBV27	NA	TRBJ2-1	ASSKQDFSYNEQF
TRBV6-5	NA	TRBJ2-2	ASSYLRPSNTGELF
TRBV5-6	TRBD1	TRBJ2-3	ASSLAWDRGRADTQY
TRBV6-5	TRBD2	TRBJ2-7	ASSLTSGSREQY
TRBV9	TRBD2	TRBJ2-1	ASSLSGGGNNEQF